Below are 16 T cell receptor beta chains sequenced from a single sample in a study of cytomegalovirus exposure and HLA in healthy donors. Researchers ran the PCR with 60 Vbeta and 13 Jbeta primers. The method was immunoSEQ multiplex PCR; TCRdb's version includes in-frame clones alone and lacks a portion of them. There are about 160,000 clones in the sample; approximately 75% occur only once, and around 3.5% lies in the top ten. Sequencing was performed on PBMCs. These TCRs come from a man aged 25 to 40 in good health and CMV-seropositive.

The chain couples TRBV5-1 to TRBJ2-7; 10 positions match TRBD1. The ends lost 4 bases at V and 3 bases at J; junction bases unmatched: 7. The CDR3 covers 15 residues. CDR1 is SGHRS and CDR2 is YFSETQ in the germline V gene. DNA for the CDR3: TGCGCCAGCAGCGCCCTGGGACAGGGGATCTACGAGCAGTACTTC. Translated: CASSALGQGIYEQYF.

V and J are TRBV2 and TRBJ2-3; 9 bases align to TRBD1. The CDR3 has 14 amino acids. Germline values: CDR1 SNHLY, CDR2 FYNNEI. V lost 10 bases and J lost 3; bases outside the gene matches: 8. The CDR3 sequence is CATRDRVGTDTQYF. Written as DNA, the CDR3 is TGTGCCACCCGGGACAGGGTTGGGACAGATACGCAGTATTTT.

The CDR3: CASSVGGDSSYNEQFF. CDR3 bases: TGTGCCAGCAGCGTAGGGGGGGACAGCTCCTACAATGAGCAGTTCTTC. This chain links TRBV9 with TRBJ2-1; perhaps TRBD1 as D (7 bases). Germline loops: CDR1 SGDLS, CDR2 YYNGEE. The germline V and J ends were trimmed by 0 bases and 0 bases, with 10 bases remaining between them. The length of the CDR3 is 16 residues.

This clone was detected only a few times. The J gene is TRBJ2-1, the V gene TRBV12-5; TRBD1 might be the D (5 bases). The CDR3 length is 13 residues. The germline V gene has CDR1 LGHNT and CDR2 FRNRAP. V lost 2 bases and J 10 bases, leaving 12 bases between the germline ends. In DNA, the CDR3 is TGTGCTAGTGGTTTGCCCCTGGCAGGGGAGCAGTTCTTC. Amino acids: CASGLPLAGEQFF.

The chain recombines TRBV2 with TRBJ2-2; 8 nucleotides line up with TRBD2. The V segment lost 7 bases and the J segment 1 base; nucleotides outside the gene matches: 11. CDR3 length: 17 amino acids. Germline-derived CDR1 and CDR2 are SNHLY and FYNNEI. The CDR3 loop is CASTRGSGGRNTGELFF. The CDR3, as DNA: TGTGCCAGCACCCGAGGGAGCGGGGGCCGGAACACCGGGGAGCTGTTTTTT.

CDR3 in DNA: TGTGCCAGCAGCTCCGGGGATTCTATCACAGATACGCAGTATTTT. It specifies CASSSGDSITDTQYF. The chain recombines TRBV5-4 with TRBJ2-3, with D tentatively TRBD2 (5 bases). V dropped 3 bases and J dropped 2 bases, with 13 bases sitting between them. The CDR3 consists of 15 residues. CDR1 is SGHNT, CDR2 YYREEE, per germline (reference sequence).

The chain uses TRBV5-1 and TRBJ1-4; TRBD1 agrees at 10 bases. Germline V gives CDR1 SGHRS, CDR2 YFSETQ. CDR3 length equals 15 residues. J was trimmed by 5 bases and V by 2 bases; bases with no gene match: 3. The chain's CDR3 is CASSFRQGANEKLFF. The CDR3 coding sequence is TGCGCCAGCAGCTTCCGACAGGGGGCGAATGAAAAACTGTTTTTT.

This clone showed up just a few times. CDR3 loop: CASSQRTGDTEAFF. The DNA for the CDR3 is TGTGCCAGCAGCCAAAGGACAGGGGACACTGAAGCTTTCTTT. The chain is built from TRBV7-9 and TRBJ1-1; 9 bases are shared with TRBD1. CDR3 size: 14 residues. Germline V gives CDR1 SEHNR, CDR2 FQNEAQ (reference sequence). With V trimmed by 5 bases and J by 3 bases, 4 bases remained unmatched.

In the case of this clone: The same CDR3 arises from other DNA sequences in this sample as well. The rearrangement joins TRBV2 to TRBJ2-5, with 7 bases identical to TRBD2. The V gene's germline CDR1 is SNHLY and CDR2 FYNNEI. Trimming took 6 bases from V and 2 from J; bases not matched to a gene: 3. This CDR3 is built from 13 residues. CDR3 nucleotide sequence: TGTGCCAGCAGCGAACTAGCGCAAGAGACCCAGTACTTC. It yields the protein CASSELAQETQYF. The complete variable domain, with remaining parts taken from reference TRBV2 and TRBJ2-5, reads EPEVTQTPSHQVTQMGQEVILRCVPISNHLYFYWYRQILGQKVEFLVSFYNNEISEKSEIFDDQFSVERPDGSNFTLKIRSTKLEDSAMYFCASSELAQETQYFGPGTRLLVL.

V gene TRBV5-4 combines with J gene TRBJ2-7; 9 bases fit TRBD1. V dropped 3 bases and J dropped 6; count of bases not matched to a gene: 13. Germline lookup yields CDR1 SGHNT and CDR2 YYREEE (reference sequence). The CDR3 contains 16 residues. CDR3 sequence: CASSSPGGQGPFEQYF. For the CDR3, the DNA is TGTGCCAGCAGCTCCCCGGGGGGACAGGGCCCTTTCGAGCAGTACTTC.

CDR3 DNA: TGTGCCAGCAGTGAAAAGGGACTGCTCACAGATACGCAGTATTTT. As protein: CASSEKGLLTDTQYF. This chain links TRBV6-1 with TRBJ2-3; tentative D call: TRBD2 (6 bases). V was cut by 2 bases and J by 2 bases, with 11 bases left in between. The CDR3 contains 15 residues. The germline V gene encodes CDR1 MNHNS and CDR2 SASEGT.

The chain has TRBV28 and TRBJ1-6, with 8 bases identical to TRBD1. This CDR3 contains 16 residues. Germline loops: CDR1 MDHEN, CDR2 SYDVKM. Losses at the gene ends were 2 bases for V and 5 bases for J; bases not matched to a gene: 5. Here the CDR3 DNA reads TGTGCCAGCAGTTTAACTGGACAGGGAAATAATTCACCCCTCCACTTT. It specifies CASSLTGQGNNSPLHF.

The chain joins TRBV19 to TRBJ2-7, with TRBD2 identical over 7 bases. V shed 8 bases, J shed 5 bases, and the junction held 6 bases outside the gene matches. Germline CDR1 LNHDA, CDR2 SQIVND (reference sequence). The CDR3 consists of 12 residues. The CDR3 sequence: CASGGGINEQYF. As DNA, the CDR3 is TGTGCCAGTGGGGGAGGGATCAACGAGCAGTACTTC.

The CDR3 region is CASSPPSAGGMGNEQFF. The CDR3 DNA follows: TGTGCCAGCTCACCACCGTCGGCGGGGGGGATGGGGAATGAGCAGTTCTTC. The V call is TRBV18, the J call TRBJ2-1, with TRBD2 matching over 9 bases. Germline V gives CDR1 KGHSH, CDR2 LQKENI. Germline trimming cut 0 bases from V and 7 bases from J; bases unmatched to any gene: 10. The CDR3 consists of 17 residues.

The chain employs TRBV5-1 and TRBJ2-3; D might be TRBD1 (5 bases). This CDR3 spans 16 amino acids. V was shortened by 0 bases and J by 0 bases, with 11 bases between the two germline ends. CDR1 SGHRS and CDR2 YFSETQ come from the germline V gene. The CDR3 sequence: CASSLGAGSSTDTQYF. In DNA form, the CDR3 reads TGCGCCAGCAGCTTGGGAGCAGGGTCTAGCACAGATACGCAGTATTTT.

This rearrangement joins TRBV21-1 to TRBJ1-5; no DNA check was done on the table's D call, TRBD1. TRBV21-1 is designated a pseudogene. CDR3 length: 17 amino acids. The CDR3 here is CASSKNRTATSNQPQHF. The CDR3 DNA follows: TGTGCCAGCAGCAAAAATCGGACAGCCACTAGCAATCAGCCCCAGCATTTT.